This is a list of T cell receptor beta chains from one sample in a study of T cell responses to AZD1222 COVID-19 vaccine. The repertoire was sequenced with immunoSEQ multiplex PCR; TCRdb's copy has only in-frame clones and lacks some. The sample contains over 130,000 clones, about 93% of which appear only once. The specimen was peripheral blood, collected on day 0 of AZD1222 vaccination. The receptors derive from an adult in good health. The CDR3 runs from the conserved cysteine through the conserved F or W. The D gene is left open where the match is weak. Some rows mark clone size as missing; the rest say once, few, many or name a class of expanded clone.

>TRBJ1-3|.|TRBV5-6|TRBD1
TGTGCCAGCAGCAATGGACAGGTCACACTCCTCTCTGGAAACACCATATATTTT
CASSNGQVTLLSGNTIYF
>TRBJ1-2|.|TRBV5-6|.
TGTGCCAGCAGCTTGAATCCAGGGCAAAACTATGGCTACACCTTC
CASSLNPGQNYGYTF
>TRBJ1-6|.|TRBV4-1|.
TGCGCCAGCAGCCCGCAGGTGAGCTCCTATAATTCACCCCTCCACTTT
CASSPQVSSYNSPLHF
>TRBJ1-1|once|TRBV4-2|.
TGTGCCAGCAGCCAAGATGGGGACCGAGAAGCTTTCTTT
CASSQDGDREAFF
>TRBJ2-4|.|TRBV5-5|.
TGTGCCAGCAGCTCCCCCGGGGGTCAACTAGCCAAAAACATTCAGTACTTC
CASSSPGGQLAKNIQYF
>TRBJ2-3|.|TRBV5-8|.
TGTGCCAGCAGCCCAGGGGGGGGCACAGATACGCAGTATTTT
CASSPGGGTDTQYF
>TRBJ1-2|.|TRBV10-3|.
TGTGCCATCAGTGATATGAGGGGGGCGAATGGCTACACCTTC
CAISDMRGANGYTF
>TRBJ2-6|.|TRBV7-2|TRBD2
TGTGCCAGCAGCATCTCCGGGACTAGCTACTCTGGGGCCAACGTCCTGACTTTC
CASSISGTSYSGANVLTF
>TRBJ2-1|.|TRBV7-2|TRBD2
TGTGCCAGCAGCTTAACGGGAGGGCCACCCAATGAGCAGTTCTTC
CASSLTGGPPNEQFF
>TRBJ1-2|.|TRBV4-3|.
TGCGCCAGCAGCCAAGGTGGAGGGAAGTCTAACTATGGCTACACCTTC
CASSQGGGKSNYGYTF
>TRBJ1-6|once|TRBV28|TRBD1
TGTGCCAGCAGGCTTGGACAGGGTGTGGATTCACCCCTCCACTTT
CASRLGQGVDSPLHF
>TRBJ1-6|.|TRBV2|.
TGTGCCAGCAGACGGAATTCACCCCTCCACTTT
CASRRNSPLHF
>TRBJ2-3|.|TRBV6-5|.
TGTGCCAGCAGCAGGCCCCCAAGCACAGATACGCAGTATTTT
CASSRPPSTDTQYF
>TRBJ2-3|.|TRBV5-4|.
TGTGCCAGCAGCTTGGGGGGTTTAAGCACAGATACGCAGTATTTT
CASSLGGLSTDTQYF
>TRBJ1-5|.|TRBV19|.
TGTGCCAGTAGTATATTCGGGAGCAATCAGCCCCAGCATTTT
CASSIFGSNQPQHF
>TRBJ2-5|once|TRBV2|.
TGTGCCAGCAGGGGGGGGGCCCAAGAGACCCAGTACTTC
CASRGGAQETQYF
>TRBJ2-1|once|TRBV15|.
TGTGCCACCAGCAGAGATATAAGGGTTCGGACTGGCTCCTACAATGAGCAGTTCTTC
CATSRDIRVRTGSYNEQFF
>TRBJ2-4|.|TRBV30|.
TGTGCCTGGAAGCGGCTGGCCAAAAACATTCAGTACTTC
CAWKRLAKNIQYF
>TRBJ1-5|.|TRBV6-5|TRBD1
TGTGCCAGCAGCCCCGACAGGGTTCAGCCCCAGCATTTT
CASSPDRVQPQHF
>TRBJ1-2|.|TRBV19|.
TGTGCCAGTAGTATAGCGGCCGGAACTAACTATGGCTACACCTTC
CASSIAAGTNYGYTF
>TRBJ1-1|.|TRBV10-3|.
TGTGCCATCGGGGGGAGGTGGAACACTGAAGCTTTCTTT
CAIGGRWNTEAFF
>TRBJ2-3|.|TRBV10-3|TRBD2
TGTGCCATCAGTGAGGGCGGGTCTAGCGGGAGCGCAGATACGCAGTATTTT
CAISEGGSSGSADTQYF
>TRBJ2-1|.|TRBV23-1|.
TGCGCCAGCAGTCAAAGGTGGTGTAATCTCGGCGGGAGAGGGGGGAATGAGCAGTTCTTC
CASSQRWCNLGGRGGNEQFF
>TRBJ2-5|.|TRBV6-4|TRBD2
TGTGCCAGCAGTCCAGAAGCGGGGGGGCAAGAGACCCAGTACTTC
CASSPEAGGQETQYF
>TRBJ2-1|.|TRBV2|TRBD2
TGTGCCAGCAGTGAGTCAGGCTCACTAGCGGGGGGGTATGGTGAGCAGTTCTTC
CASSESGSLAGGYGEQFF
>TRBJ1-2|once|TRBV18|.
TGTGCCAGCTCCCTGGACTATGGCTACACCTTC
CASSLDYGYTF
>TRBJ1-1|.|TRBV16|TRBD1
TGTGCCAGCAGCGCTGACGGTTCAGGGGGCACTGAAGCTTTCTTT
CASSADGSGGTEAFF
>TRBJ2-1|.|TRBV7-2|TRBD2
TGTGCCAGCAGCTTATTTAGACTAGCGGGGGGGTATGAGCAGTTCTTC
CASSLFRLAGGYEQFF
>TRBJ2-5|once|TRBV7-6|TRBD2
TGTGCCAGCAGTCGGAGACTAGCGGGACAAGAGACCCAGTACTTC
CASSRRLAGQETQYF
>TRBJ2-2|.|TRBV19|.
TGTGCCACGGACGGGAACACCGGGGAGCTGTTTTTT
CATDGNTGELFF
>TRBJ2-1|.|TRBV27|.
TGTGCCAGCAGTCCACTTGGACAGCTCTCCTACAATGAGCAGTTCTTC
CASSPLGQLSYNEQFF
>TRBJ1-5|.|TRBV2|TRBD1
TGTGCCAGCCACAGCACCCAGGGGGATCAGCCCCAGCATTTT
CASHSTQGDQPQHF
>TRBJ2-5|.|TRBV4-3|TRBD1
TGCGCCAGCAGCCAAGGGGACAGGGGGCCCCTGTGGGAGACCCAGTACTTC
CASSQGDRGPLWETQYF
>TRBJ1-4|.|TRBV4-1|TRBD1
TGCGCCAGCAGCCAAATACAGGGGGATGAAAAACTGTTTTTT
CASSQIQGDEKLFF
>TRBJ1-4|.|TRBV19|.
TGTGCCAGTAGTACCTGGCTTAATGAAAAACTGTTTTTT
CASSTWLNEKLFF
>TRBJ1-1|.|TRBV19|.
TGTGCCAGTACCCTGAGTGAACCGACGGTGAACACTGAAGCTTTCTTT
CASTLSEPTVNTEAFF
>TRBJ2-1|.|TRBV30|TRBD2
TGTGCCTGGACTAGGACTAGCGGGATCAATGAGCAGTTCTTC
CAWTRTSGINEQFF
>TRBJ2-5|.|TRBV3-1/TRBV3-2|.
TGTGCCAGCAGCCAAGGCTTCATAGGGGTACAGGGAGGGGAGACCCAGTACTTC
CASSQGFIGVQGGETQYF
>TRBJ2-1|.|TRBV11-2|TRBD2
TGTGCCAGCAGCTTAGAAGGGTACAGCGGGAGGGCCAAGAATGAGCAGTTCTTC
CASSLEGYSGRAKNEQFF
>TRBJ2-3|.|TRBV5-1|.
TGCGCCAGCAGCCCTTTGGTTACCGCCACAGATACGCAGTATTTT
CASSPLVTATDTQYF
>TRBJ2-3|.|TRBV4-1|TRBD2
TGCGCCAGCAGCCCAGGCACTAGCGGGGGTTATGATACGCAGTATTTT
CASSPGTSGGYDTQYF
>TRBJ1-2|once|TRBV9|.
TGTGCCAGCAGCGTAGGGATAGGGACCAACTATGGCTACACCTTC
CASSVGIGTNYGYTF
>TRBJ1-2|.|TRBV3-1/TRBV3-2|.
TGTGCCAGCAGCCAACTGGAGCTGAACTATGGCTACACCTTC
CASSQLELNYGYTF
>TRBJ2-5|.|TRBV5-1|.
TGCGCCAGCAGCCCCAGACTAGGAGAGACCCAGTACTTC
CASSPRLGETQYF
>TRBJ2-2|once|TRBV12-3/TRBV12-4|.
TGTGCCAGCTGTAGAGTGGGCGGGGAGCTGTTTTTT
CASCRVGGELFF
>TRBJ1-5|.|TRBV6-1|.
TGTGCCAGCAGTGAAGCCTTGGCAGTCCTTAATCAGCCCCAGCATTTT
CASSEALAVLNQPQHF
>TRBJ1-5|.|TRBV19|.
TGTGCCAGTTCCTTAGGCCGTTTTGCCAACCAGCCCCAGCATTTT
CASSLGRFANQPQHF
>TRBJ1-1|.|TRBV5-1|TRBD1
TGCGCCAGCAGCAAAACATCAGGGGGCCCTAGCACTGAAGCTTTCTTT
CASSKTSGGPSTEAFF
>TRBJ1-5|.|TRBV19|TRBD1
TGTGCCAGTAGTATGACGCCGACAGGGTGGTATCAGCCCCAGCATTTT
CASSMTPTGWYQPQHF
>TRBJ2-1|once|TRBV11-3|.
TGTGCCAGCAGCTTAGGGCGTAGCTCCTACAATGAGCAGTTCTTC
CASSLGRSSYNEQFF
>TRBJ1-1|.|TRBV7-2|.
TGTGCCAGCAGCTTACCGGTCGCGGGCACTGAAGCTTTCTTT
CASSLPVAGTEAFF
>TRBJ1-2|once|TRBV19|.
TGTGCCAGTAGTGTGGCAGGGCATGGCTACACCTTC
CASSVAGHGYTF
>TRBJ1-1|.|TRBV4-1|.
TGCGCCAGCAGCCAAATTGGGGGAGTGACGAACACTGAAGCTTTCTTT
CASSQIGGVTNTEAFF
>TRBJ1-2|.|TRBV6-5|.
TGTGCCAGCGTCTCGGCTGACTATGGCTACACCTTC
CASVSADYGYTF
>TRBJ2-3|.|TRBV4-3|.
TGCGCCAGCAGCCACGAAGGCACAGATACGCAGTATTTT
CASSHEGTDTQYF